Included here is one T cell receptor (beta chain) sequence, with context. The treatment is: oral pan-JAK inhibitor, 5-10 mg twice daily. This entry is derived from a study of CD8+ T cells in alopecia areata. The authors extracted RNA and reverse transcribed it into cDNA as the sequencing template. Measured with immunoSEQ multiplex PCR; TCRdb has only the in-frame clones, and not every one. The profile shows fewer than 250,000 clones, roughly three fifths of them singletons. The specimen was CD4+ T cells sorted from blood, collected at week 4, from a patient treated with tofacitinib. This clonotype was sampled from a human donor with alopecia areata.

CDR3 loop: CSVELSREQYF. The CDR3 DNA is TGCAGCGTTGAATTATCGCGGGAGCAGTACTTC. The genes are TRBV29-1 and TRBJ2-7; no clear D. The CDR3 totals 11 residues. The germline gives CDR1 SQVTM, CDR2 ANQGSEA. Trimming stripped 2 bases from V and 7 bases from J, with 9 bases between.